This T cell receptor (beta chain) was sequenced in a study of T-cell memory formation after mild COVID-19. Germline V gene lookup returns CDR1 SGHTA and CDR2 FQGTGA. CDR3 length: 14 amino acids. This clonotype was detected only a few times. One end of the junction does not line up with germline, which may come from a read error. TCRdb fed the 5' RACE reads into MiXCR, producing one record per CDR3 protein. The sample contains over 300,000 distinct CDR3 sequences, 20% of which appear only once. The rearrangement joins TRBV7-3 to TRBJ2-1; 10 bases map to TRBD2. The sequenced sample consisted of PBMCs or a T cell subset sorted from them (not recorded which). This TCR was sampled from a man aged 18 to 29 who had mild COVID-19 (a few samples of this study predate the infection). Cell type and time point are not known. CDR3 sequence reads: CERGGDQPYNEQFF. The DNA for the CDR3 is TGCGAGCGGGGGGGTGACCAGCCCTACAATGAGCAGTTCTTC.